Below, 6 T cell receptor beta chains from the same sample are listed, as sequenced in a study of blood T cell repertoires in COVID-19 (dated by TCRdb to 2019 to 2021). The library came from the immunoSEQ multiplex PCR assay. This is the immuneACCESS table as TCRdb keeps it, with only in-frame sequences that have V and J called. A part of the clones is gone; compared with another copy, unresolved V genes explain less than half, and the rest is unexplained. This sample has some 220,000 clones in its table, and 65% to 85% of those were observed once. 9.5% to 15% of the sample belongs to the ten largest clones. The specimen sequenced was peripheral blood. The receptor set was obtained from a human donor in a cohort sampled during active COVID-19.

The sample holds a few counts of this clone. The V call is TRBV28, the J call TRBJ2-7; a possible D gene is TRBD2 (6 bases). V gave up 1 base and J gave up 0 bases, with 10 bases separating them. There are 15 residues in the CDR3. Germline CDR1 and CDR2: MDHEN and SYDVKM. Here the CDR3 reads CASSLSGAGSYEQYF. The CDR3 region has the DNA TGTGCCAGCAGTTTATCCGGAGCGGGCTCCTACGAGCAGTACTTC.

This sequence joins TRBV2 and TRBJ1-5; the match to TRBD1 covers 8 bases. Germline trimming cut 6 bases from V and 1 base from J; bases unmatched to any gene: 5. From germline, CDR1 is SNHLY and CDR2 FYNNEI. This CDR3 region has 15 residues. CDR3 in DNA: TGTGCCAGCAGGGGACAGGCTTACAGCAATCAGCCCCAGCATTTT. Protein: CASRGQAYSNQPQHF.

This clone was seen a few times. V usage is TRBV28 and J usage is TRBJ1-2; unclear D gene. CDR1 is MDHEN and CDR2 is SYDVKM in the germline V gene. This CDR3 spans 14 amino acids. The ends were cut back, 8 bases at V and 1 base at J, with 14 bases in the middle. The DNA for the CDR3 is TGTGCCAGCGGAGAGATTGTGGTTAACTATGGCTACACCTTC. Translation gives CASGEIVVNYGYTF.

Here the CDR3 DNA reads TGTGCCAGCAGCCCACTAGCGGGGGTATACAATGAGCAGTTCTTC. It yields the protein CASSPLAGVYNEQFF. The gene calls are TRBV7-6 and TRBJ2-1; 11 bases align to TRBD2. The germline gives CDR1 SGHVS, CDR2 FNYEAQ. J was trimmed by 4 bases and V by 5 bases; bases with no gene match: 4. The CDR3 is 15 residues long.

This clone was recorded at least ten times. The CDR3 loop reads CASSYSRSGLEQYF. Here the CDR3 DNA reads TGTGCCAGCAGTTACTCTCGGAGCGGACTTGAGCAGTACTTC. V and J are TRBV6-6 and TRBJ2-7, with a weak D call TRBD2 (5 bases). There are 14 residues in the CDR3. Trimming took off 0 bases at V and 7 bases at J, with 13 bases between the two ends. Germline V gene lookup returns CDR1 MNHNY and CDR2 SVGAGI (reference sequence).

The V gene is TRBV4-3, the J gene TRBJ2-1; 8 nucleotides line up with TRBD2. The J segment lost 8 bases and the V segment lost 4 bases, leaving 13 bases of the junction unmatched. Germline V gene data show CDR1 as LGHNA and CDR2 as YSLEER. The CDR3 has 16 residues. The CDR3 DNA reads TGCGCCAGCAGCCGCCTAAGGTCGGGGGGGCTTCATGAGCAGTTCTTC. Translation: CASSRLRSGGLHEQFF.